This T cell receptor beta chain was sequenced in a study of CD8 T cells in ankylosing spondylitis. This clonotype was seen many times. Its cognate antigen is unknown. This CDR3 is built from 15 residues. The germline gives CDR1 KGHSH, CDR2 LQKENI. V was trimmed by 3 bases and J by 3 bases, leaving 14 bases between them. Via MiXCR, TCRdb re-called the 5' RACE reads, giving one row per CDR3 protein. Of under 150,000 distinct CDR3 sequences in the sample, over 7% were seen once. Study outcomes and limitations: Clones that were linked to disease were CD8+ and were relatively rare in peripheral blood.

The chain combines TRBV18 with TRBJ1-1; a possible D gene is TRBD1 (6 bases). Input material: blood, either unsorted or a sorted T cell fraction (not recorded which). The sequence came from a male donor with ankylosing spondylitis or in good health (not recorded which). DNA for the CDR3: TGTGCCAGCTCACCGTTCGGACAGAGGGACACTGAAGCTTTCTTT. Translation: CASSPFGQRDTEAFF.